The 13 T cell receptor beta chains presented below share a single source sample, sequenced in a study of blood T cell repertoires in COVID-19 (dated by TCRdb to about 2020). The library relied on the immunoSEQ multiplex PCR assay. In its TCRdb copy, this immuneACCESS table keeps in-frame sequences only and misses some clones. Where compared with another copy, unresolved V genes explain less than half of these, and the others have no known cause. For this sample the table gives about 160,000 clones, of which 80% to 90% were detected only once. In total, the top ten clones hold roughly 1% of the sample. The sample was peripheral blood. These receptors originate from a man in his forties with acute or convalescent COVID-19.

The V and J genes are TRBV29-1 and TRBJ1-1; no reliable D call. Germline V CDR1 and CDR2: SQVTM, ANQGSEA. The CDR3 is made up of 12 amino acids. V lost 4 bases and J 7 bases, leaving 13 bases between the germline ends. CDR3 coding DNA: TGCAGCGTTGGGAGAGGGCTCGGTGAAGCTTTCTTT. It encodes CSVGRGLGEAFF. Filled out from reference TRBV29-1 and TRBJ1-1, the complete variable domain reads SAVISQKPSRDICQRGTSLTIQCQVDSQVTMMFWYRQQPGQSLTLIATANQGSEATYESGFVIDKFPISRPNLTFSTLTVSNMSPEDSSIYLCSVGRGLGEAFFGQGTRLTVV.

V and J are TRBV24-1 and TRBJ2-5, with 7 bases lining up with TRBD2. The CDR3 has 11 residues. V lost 12 bases, J lost 6 bases, and 6 bases stayed unmatched. The germline V gene has CDR1 KGHDR and CDR2 SFDVKD. CDR3 residues: CAAGRVQTQYF. Written as DNA, the CDR3 is TGTGCCGCTGGGAGGGTACAGACCCAGTACTTC.

The V and J genes are TRBV6-5 and TRBJ1-2, with D maybe TRBD1 (6 bases). V was pared by 4 bases and J by 6 bases, with 15 bases between. This CDR3 has 14 amino acids. The germline gives CDR1 MNHEY, CDR2 SVGAGI. The CDR3 sequence is CASSWTQGVDGYTF. In DNA form, the CDR3 reads TGTGCCAGCAGTTGGACACAGGGAGTGGATGGCTACACCTTC.

This sequence joins TRBV7-8 and TRBJ1-2, with a possible D match to TRBD1 (5 bases). Trimming shortened V by 3 bases and J by 5 bases, and 13 bases separated the two germline ends. Germline V gives CDR1 SGHVS, CDR2 FQNEAQ. CDR3 length equals 14 residues. CDR3 DNA: TGTGCCAGCAGCTTGGGCGGGGCGGGGTATGGCTACACCTTC. Translation gives CASSLGGAGYGYTF.

J is TRBJ1-2 and V is TRBV19; TRBD1 matches 10 bases. Germline values: CDR1 LNHDA, CDR2 SQIVND (reference sequence). This CDR3 spans 16 amino acids. The J segment lost 7 bases and the V segment lost 7 bases, leaving 15 bases of the junction unmatched. CDR3 sequence (DNA): TGTGCCAGTATTCCCGGGACAGGGGTTTTTAGTGGTGGCTACACCTTC. Translating it yields CASIPGTGVFSGGYTF. The full variable domain, completed using reference TRBV19 and TRBJ1-2, is DGGITQSPKYLFRKEGQNVTLSCEQNLNHDAMYWYRQDPGQGLRLIYYSQIVNDFQKGDIAEGYSVSREKKESFPLTVTSAQKNPTAFYLCASIPGTGVFSGGYTFGSGTRLTVV.

The V and J genes are TRBV19 and TRBJ1-2; D remains ambiguous. Trimming removed 0 bases at V and 3 bases at J, with 8 bases between. Germline CDR1 and CDR2: LNHDA and SQIVND (reference sequence). CDR3 size: 14 residues. The CDR3 sequence: CASSIDRTDYGYTF. CDR3 coding DNA: TGTGCCAGTAGTATAGATCGTACAGACTATGGCTACACCTTC.

The rearrangement joins TRBV7-6 to TRBJ2-2; TRBD2 aligns across 9 bases. V shed 4 bases and J 4 bases; nucleotides not matched to a gene: 4. The CDR3 consists of 15 residues. Looked up from germline, CDR1 is SGHVS and CDR2 is FNYEAQ. CDR3 nucleotides: TGTGCCAGCAGCTGGTCTAGCGGGGTCACCGGGGAGCTGTTTTTT. Its translation: CASSWSSGVTGELFF. The full variable domain, with the rest looked up from reference TRBV7-6 and TRBJ2-2, is GAGVSQSPRYKVTKRGQDVALRCDPISGHVSLYWYRQALGQGPEFLTYFNYEAQQDKSGLPNDRFSAERPEGSISTLTIQRTEQRDSAMYRCASSWSSGVTGELFFGEGSRLTVL.

The J gene is TRBJ1-1, the V gene TRBV27; D call uncertain. CDR1 and CDR2 from the germline V gene are MNHEY and SMNVEV (reference sequence). Trimming pared 7 bases from V and 0 bases from J, leaving 12 bases between. The length of the CDR3 is 14 residues. CDR3 loop: CASKYGAVNTEAFF. The CDR3 DNA reads TGTGCCAGCAAATACGGCGCGGTGAACACTGAAGCTTTCTTT.

The V gene is TRBV6-6, the J gene TRBJ2-5; 8 nucleotides line up with TRBD1. This CDR3 is 15 amino acids long. Germline values: CDR1 MNHNY, CDR2 SVGAGI (reference sequence). V was pared by 7 bases and J by 5 bases, with 12 bases of the junction left unmatched. CDR3 region: CASTPDRGPGETQYF. The CDR3 bases are TGTGCCAGCACCCCCGACAGGGGACCTGGGGAGACCCAGTACTTC.

The rearrangement joins TRBV9 to TRBJ2-7, with D possibly matching TRBD1 (5 bases). V dropped 0 bases and J dropped 2 bases, with 9 bases sitting between them. Germline-derived CDR1 and CDR2 are SGDLS and YYNGEE. The CDR3 has 14 residues. CDR3 residues: CASSVGQDTYEQYF. CDR3 DNA sequence: TGTGCCAGCAGCGTAGGGCAGGACACCTACGAGCAGTACTTC.

The chain uses TRBV2 and TRBJ2-3; D unresolved. CDR1 is SNHLY, CDR2 FYNNEI, per germline. This CDR3 is built from 15 residues. Trimming left V 7 bases short and J 2 bases short, with 16 bases between. The CDR3 nucleotides are TGTGCCAGCAAGGCAGGTCCTACTTTCACAGATACGCAGTATTTT. It encodes CASKAGPTFTDTQYF.

The chain has TRBV9 and TRBJ2-3; D may be TRBD2 (5 bases). The CDR3 length is 15 residues. Germline CDR1 SGDLS, CDR2 YYNGEE. The V end lost 3 bases, the J end lost 4 bases, and 15 bases lay between the germline ends. The CDR3 spells CASSGGPRFADTQYF. CDR3 DNA: TGTGCCAGCAGCGGAGGGCCTAGGTTCGCAGATACGCAGTATTTT.

The rearrangement uses TRBV27 and TRBJ1-3, with D tentatively TRBD1 (5 bases). Trimming cost V 6 bases and J 4 bases, with 13 bases left between them. The CDR3 is made up of 14 amino acids. The germline CDR1 and CDR2 sequences are MNHEY and SMNVEV (reference sequence). The CDR3 protein is CASRGQFLGNTIYF. The CDR3, as DNA: TGTGCCAGCAGGGGGCAGTTCCTAGGAAACACCATATATTTT.